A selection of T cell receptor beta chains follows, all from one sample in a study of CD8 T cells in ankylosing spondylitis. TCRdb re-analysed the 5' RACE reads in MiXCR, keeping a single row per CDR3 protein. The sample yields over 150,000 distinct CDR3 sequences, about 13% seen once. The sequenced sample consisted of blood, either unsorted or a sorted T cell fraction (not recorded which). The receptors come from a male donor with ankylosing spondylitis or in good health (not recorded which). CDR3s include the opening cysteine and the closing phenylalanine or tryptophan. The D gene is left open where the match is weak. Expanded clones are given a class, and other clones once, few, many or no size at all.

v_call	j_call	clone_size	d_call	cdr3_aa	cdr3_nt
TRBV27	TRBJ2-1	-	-	CASSLVGQYNEQFF	TGTGCCAGCAGTTTAGTAGGACAGTACAATGAGCAGTTCTTC
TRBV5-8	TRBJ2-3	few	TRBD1	CASSLPGQIFTDTQYF	TGTGCCAGCAGCTTACCGGGACAGATCTTCACAGATACGCAGTATTTT
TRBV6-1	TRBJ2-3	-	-	CASSVLGEGGDTQYF	TGTGCCAGCAGCGTACTAGGGGAAGGCGGAGATACGCAGTATTTT
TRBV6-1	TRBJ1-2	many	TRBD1	CASSEADRLHYGYTF	TGTGCCAGCAGTGAAGCGGACAGGCTCCACTATGGCTACACCTTC
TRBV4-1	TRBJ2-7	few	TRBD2	CASSQERSGTNEQYF	TGCGCCAGCAGCCAAGAACGGAGCGGGACCAACGAGCAGTACTTC
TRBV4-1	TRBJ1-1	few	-	CASSQSTGNVGTEAFF	TGCGCCAGCAGCCAAAGTACAGGGAATGTGGGCACTGAAGCTTTCTTT
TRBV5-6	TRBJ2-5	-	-	CASSLAGLQETQYF	TGTGCCAGCAGCTTGGCGGGCCTACAAGAGACCCAGTACTTC
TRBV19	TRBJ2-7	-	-	CASSMGASYEQYF	TGTGCCAGTAGTATGGGGGCCTCCTACGAGCAGTACTTC
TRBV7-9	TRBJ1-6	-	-	CASSLAGPGSPLHF	TGTGCCAGCAGCTTAGCGGGCCCCGGTTCACCCCTCCACTTT
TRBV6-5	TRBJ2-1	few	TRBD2	CASSWLAGEVNEQFF	TGTGCCAGCAGTTGGCTAGCGGGGGAAGTCAATGAGCAGTTCTTC
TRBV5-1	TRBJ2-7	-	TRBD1	CASSPGDSLPEQYF	TGCGCCAGCAGCCCCGGGGACAGCCTTCCCGAGCAGTACTTC
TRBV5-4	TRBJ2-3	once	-	CASSLNPFGGYTDTQYF	TGTGCCAGCAGCTTGAATCCGTTTGGCGGGTACACAGATACGCAGTATTTT
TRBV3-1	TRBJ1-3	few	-	CASSQGSSGNTIYF	TGTGCCAGCAGCCAAGGGTCTTCTGGAAACACCATATATTTT
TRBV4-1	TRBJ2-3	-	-	CASSQETGVPDTQYF	TGCGCCAGCAGCCAAGAGACGGGAGTCCCAGATACGCAGTATTTT
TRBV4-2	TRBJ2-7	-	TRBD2	CASSQDLSGSTEQYF	TGTGCCAGCAGCCAAGATCTTAGCGGGAGTACCGAGCAGTACTTC